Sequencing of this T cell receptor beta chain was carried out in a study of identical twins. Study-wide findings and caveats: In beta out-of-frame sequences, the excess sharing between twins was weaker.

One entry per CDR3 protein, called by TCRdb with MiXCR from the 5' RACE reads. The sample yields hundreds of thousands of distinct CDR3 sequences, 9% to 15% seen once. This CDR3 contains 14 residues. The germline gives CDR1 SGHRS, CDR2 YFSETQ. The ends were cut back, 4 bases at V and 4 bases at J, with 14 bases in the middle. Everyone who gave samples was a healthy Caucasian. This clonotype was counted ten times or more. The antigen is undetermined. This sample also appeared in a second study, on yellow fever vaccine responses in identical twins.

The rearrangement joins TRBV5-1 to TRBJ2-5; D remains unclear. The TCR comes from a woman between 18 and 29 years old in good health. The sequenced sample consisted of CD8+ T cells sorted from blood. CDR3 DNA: TGCGCCAGCAGCCCGTTCTTTATTACAGAGACCCAGTACTTC. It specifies CASSPFFITETQYF. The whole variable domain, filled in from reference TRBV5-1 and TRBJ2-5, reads KAGVTQTPRYLIKTRGQQVTLSCSPISGHRSVSWYQQTPGQGLQFLFEYFSETQRNKGNFPGRFSGRQFSNSRSEMNVSTLELGDSALYLCASSPFFITETQYFGPGTRLLVL.